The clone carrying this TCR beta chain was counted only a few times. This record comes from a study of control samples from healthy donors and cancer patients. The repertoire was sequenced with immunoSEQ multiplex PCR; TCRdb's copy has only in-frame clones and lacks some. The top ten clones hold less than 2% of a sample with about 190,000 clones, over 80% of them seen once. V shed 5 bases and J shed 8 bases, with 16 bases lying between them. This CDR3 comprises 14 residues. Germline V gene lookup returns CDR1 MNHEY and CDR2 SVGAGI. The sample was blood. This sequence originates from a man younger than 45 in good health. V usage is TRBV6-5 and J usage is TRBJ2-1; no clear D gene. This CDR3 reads CASSLGPAWDEQFF. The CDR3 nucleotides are TGTGCCAGCAGTCTCGGACCTGCCTGGGATGAGCAGTTCTTC.